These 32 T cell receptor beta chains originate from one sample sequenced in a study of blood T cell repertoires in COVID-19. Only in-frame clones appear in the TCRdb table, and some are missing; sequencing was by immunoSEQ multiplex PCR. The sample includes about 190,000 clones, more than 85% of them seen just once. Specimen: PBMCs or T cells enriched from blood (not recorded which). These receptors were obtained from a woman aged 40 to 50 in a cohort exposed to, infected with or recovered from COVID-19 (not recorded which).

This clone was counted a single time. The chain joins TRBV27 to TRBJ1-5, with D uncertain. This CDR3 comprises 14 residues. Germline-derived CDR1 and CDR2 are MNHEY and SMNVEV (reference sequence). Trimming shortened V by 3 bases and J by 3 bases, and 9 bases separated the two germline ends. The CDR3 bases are TGTGCCAGCAGTTTTGGGCAGCTCAATCAGCCCCAGCATTTT. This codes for CASSFGQLNQPQHF.

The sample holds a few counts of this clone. Here the CDR3 reads CASSREPGDLEAFF. Here the CDR3 DNA reads TGTGCCAGCAGCCGGGAACCAGGGGATCTTGAAGCTTTCTTT. V gene TRBV4-2 combines with J gene TRBJ1-1; a possible D gene is TRBD1 (6 bases). CDR1 LGHNA and CDR2 YNFKEQ come from the germline V gene. Trimming removed 4 bases at V and 7 bases at J, with 16 bases between. The CDR3 has 14 amino acids.

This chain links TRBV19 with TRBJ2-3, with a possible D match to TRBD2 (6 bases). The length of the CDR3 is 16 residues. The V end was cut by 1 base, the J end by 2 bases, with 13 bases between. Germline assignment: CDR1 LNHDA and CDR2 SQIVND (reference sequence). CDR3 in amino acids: CASSIVAWGDTDTQYF. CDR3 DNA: TGTGCCAGTAGTATAGTAGCGTGGGGGGACACAGATACGCAGTATTTT.

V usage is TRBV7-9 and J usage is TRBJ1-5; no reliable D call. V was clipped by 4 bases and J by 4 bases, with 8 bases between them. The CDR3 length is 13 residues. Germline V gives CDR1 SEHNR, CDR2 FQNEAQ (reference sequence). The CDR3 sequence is CASSWTGNQPQHF. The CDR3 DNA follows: TGTGCCAGCAGCTGGACGGGGAATCAGCCCCAGCATTTT.

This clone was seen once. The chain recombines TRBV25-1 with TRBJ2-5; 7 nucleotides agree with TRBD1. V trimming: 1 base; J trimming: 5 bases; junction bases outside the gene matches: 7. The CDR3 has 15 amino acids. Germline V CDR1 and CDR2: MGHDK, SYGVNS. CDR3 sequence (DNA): TGTGCCAGCAGTGAATCCTTACAGGGGATGGAGACCCAGTACTTC. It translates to CASSESLQGMETQYF.

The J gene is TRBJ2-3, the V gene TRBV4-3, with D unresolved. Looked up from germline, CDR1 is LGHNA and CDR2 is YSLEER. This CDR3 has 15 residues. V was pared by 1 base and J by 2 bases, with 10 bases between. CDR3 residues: CASSQVLDNTDTQYF. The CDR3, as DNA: TGCGCCAGCAGCCAAGTATTAGACAACACAGATACGCAGTATTTT.

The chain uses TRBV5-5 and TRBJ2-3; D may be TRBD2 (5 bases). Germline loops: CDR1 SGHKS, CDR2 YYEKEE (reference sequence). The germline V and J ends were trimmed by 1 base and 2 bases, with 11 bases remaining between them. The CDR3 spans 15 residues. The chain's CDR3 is CASSLLPGNTDTQYF. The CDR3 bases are TGTGCCAGCAGCTTGCTTCCGGGGAACACAGATACGCAGTATTTT.

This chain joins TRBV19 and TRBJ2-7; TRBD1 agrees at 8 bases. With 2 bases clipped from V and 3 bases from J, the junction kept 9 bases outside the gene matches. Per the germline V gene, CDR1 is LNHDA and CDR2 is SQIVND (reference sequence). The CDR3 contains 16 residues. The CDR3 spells CASSIYGGTGIYEQYF. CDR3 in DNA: TGTGCCAGTAGTATATATGGCGGGACAGGAATCTACGAGCAGTACTTC.

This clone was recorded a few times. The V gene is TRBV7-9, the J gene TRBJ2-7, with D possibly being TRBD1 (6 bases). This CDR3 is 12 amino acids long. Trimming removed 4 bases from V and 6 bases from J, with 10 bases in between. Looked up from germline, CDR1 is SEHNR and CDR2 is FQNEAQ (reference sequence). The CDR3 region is CASSSATGEQYF. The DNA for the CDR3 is TGTGCCAGCAGCTCCGCGACAGGCGAGCAGTACTTC.

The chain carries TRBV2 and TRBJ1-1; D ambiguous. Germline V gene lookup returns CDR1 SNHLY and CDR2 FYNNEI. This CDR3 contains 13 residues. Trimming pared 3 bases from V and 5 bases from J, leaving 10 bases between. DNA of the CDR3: TGTGCCAGCAGTGATAGTCCGGGAACTGAAGCTTTCTTT. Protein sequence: CASSDSPGTEAFF.

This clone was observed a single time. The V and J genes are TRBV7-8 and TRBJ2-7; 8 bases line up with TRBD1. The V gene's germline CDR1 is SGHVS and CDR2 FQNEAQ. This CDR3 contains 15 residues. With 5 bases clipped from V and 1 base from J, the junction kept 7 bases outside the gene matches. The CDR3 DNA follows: TGTGCCAGCAGCCAAGGACAGGGTTCGTCCTACGAGCAGTACTTC. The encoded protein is CASSQGQGSSYEQYF.

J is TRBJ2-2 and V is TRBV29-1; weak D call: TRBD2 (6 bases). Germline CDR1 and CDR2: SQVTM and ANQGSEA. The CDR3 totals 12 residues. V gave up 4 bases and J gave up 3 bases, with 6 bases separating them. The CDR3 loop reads CSVGGDTGELFF. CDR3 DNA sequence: TGCAGCGTTGGGGGGGACACCGGGGAGCTGTTTTTT.

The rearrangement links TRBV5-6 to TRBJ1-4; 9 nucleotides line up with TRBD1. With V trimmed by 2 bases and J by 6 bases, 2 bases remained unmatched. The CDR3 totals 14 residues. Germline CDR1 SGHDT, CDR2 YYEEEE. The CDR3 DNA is TGTGCCAGCAGCTTCGACAGGGGGTATGAAAAACTGTTTTTT. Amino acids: CASSFDRGYEKLFF.

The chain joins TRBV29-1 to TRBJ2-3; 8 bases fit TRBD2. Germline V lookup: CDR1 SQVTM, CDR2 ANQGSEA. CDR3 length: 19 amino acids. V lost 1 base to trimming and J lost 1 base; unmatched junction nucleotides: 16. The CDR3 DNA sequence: TGCAGCGTTGAAGCCCCCGGGGCGGGAGGTCGGAGTGGCACAGATACGCAGTATTTT. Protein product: CSVEAPGAGGRSGTDTQYF.

DNA of the CDR3: TGCGCCAGCAGCCAAGATCGATGGTCAGGGCGGCAGCCCCAGCATTTT. The encoded protein is CASSQDRWSGRQPQHF. The chain has TRBV4-3 and TRBJ1-5; a weak D match, TRBD1 (5 bases). The CDR3 length is 16 residues. Deletions cut 0 bases from V and 7 bases from J, with 16 bases between. CDR1 LGHNA and CDR2 YSLEER come from the germline V gene.

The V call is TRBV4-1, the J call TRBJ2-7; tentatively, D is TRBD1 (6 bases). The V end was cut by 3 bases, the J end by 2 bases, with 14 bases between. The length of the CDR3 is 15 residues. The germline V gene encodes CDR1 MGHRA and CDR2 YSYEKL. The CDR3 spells CASSQTQGFAYEQYF. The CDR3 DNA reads TGCGCCAGCAGCCAGACTCAGGGGTTTGCCTACGAGCAGTACTTC.

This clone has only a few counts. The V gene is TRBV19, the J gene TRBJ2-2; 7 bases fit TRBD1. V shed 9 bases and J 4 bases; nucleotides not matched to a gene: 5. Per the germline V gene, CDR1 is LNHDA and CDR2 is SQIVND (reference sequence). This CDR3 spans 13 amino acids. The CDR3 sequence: CASRDSLTGELFF. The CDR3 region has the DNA TGTGCCAGCCGGGACAGCCTCACCGGGGAGCTGTTTTTT.

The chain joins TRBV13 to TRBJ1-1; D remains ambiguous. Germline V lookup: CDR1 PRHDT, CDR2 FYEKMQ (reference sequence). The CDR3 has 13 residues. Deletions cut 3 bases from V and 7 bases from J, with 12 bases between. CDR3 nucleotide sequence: TGTGCCAGCAGCTTGACATACAGCGGTGAAGCTTTCTTT. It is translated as CASSLTYSGEAFF.

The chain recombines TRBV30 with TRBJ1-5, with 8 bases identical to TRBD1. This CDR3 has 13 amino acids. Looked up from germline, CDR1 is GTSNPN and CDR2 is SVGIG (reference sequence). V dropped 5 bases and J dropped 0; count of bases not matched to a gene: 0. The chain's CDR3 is CAWDRGSNQPQHF. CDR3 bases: TGTGCCTGGGACAGGGGTAGCAATCAGCCCCAGCATTTT.

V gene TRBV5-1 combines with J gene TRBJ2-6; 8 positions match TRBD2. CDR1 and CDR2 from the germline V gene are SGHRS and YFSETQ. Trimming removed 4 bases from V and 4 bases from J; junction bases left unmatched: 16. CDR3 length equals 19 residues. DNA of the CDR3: TGCGCCAGCAGCCCAACCGGGGGGGCGGGGGCGCAAGGGGCCAACGTCCTGACTTTC. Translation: CASSPTGGAGAQGANVLTF.

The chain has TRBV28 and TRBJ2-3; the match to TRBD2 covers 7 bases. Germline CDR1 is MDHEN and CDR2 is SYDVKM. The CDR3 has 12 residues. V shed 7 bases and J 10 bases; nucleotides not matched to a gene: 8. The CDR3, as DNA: TGTGCCAGCACCTCTCTCCGGGGGGCGCAGTATTTT. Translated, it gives CASTSLRGAQYF.

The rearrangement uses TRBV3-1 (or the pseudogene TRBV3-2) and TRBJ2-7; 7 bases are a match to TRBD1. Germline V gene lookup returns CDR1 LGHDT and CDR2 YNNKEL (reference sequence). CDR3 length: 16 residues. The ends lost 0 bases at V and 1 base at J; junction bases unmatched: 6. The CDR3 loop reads CASSQDKGDRSYEQYF. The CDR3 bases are TGTGCCAGCAGCCAAGATAAGGGGGACAGATCCTACGAGCAGTACTTC.

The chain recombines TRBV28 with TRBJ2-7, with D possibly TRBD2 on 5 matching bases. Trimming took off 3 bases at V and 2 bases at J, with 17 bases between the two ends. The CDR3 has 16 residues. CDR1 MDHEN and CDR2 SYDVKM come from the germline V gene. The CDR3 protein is CASSLRARTLPYEQYF. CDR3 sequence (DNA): TGTGCCAGCAGTTTGAGGGCCAGGACCTTGCCCTACGAGCAGTACTTC.

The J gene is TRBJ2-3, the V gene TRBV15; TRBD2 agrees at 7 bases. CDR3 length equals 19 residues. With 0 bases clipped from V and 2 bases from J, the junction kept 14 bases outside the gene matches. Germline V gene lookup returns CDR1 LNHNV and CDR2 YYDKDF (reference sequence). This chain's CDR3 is CATSREGSGLAATTDTQYF. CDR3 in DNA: TGTGCCACCAGCAGAGAGGGGTCTGGGCTAGCGGCCACCACAGATACGCAGTATTTT. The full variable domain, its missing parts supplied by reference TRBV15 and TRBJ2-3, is DAMVIQNPRYQVTQFGKPVTLSCSQTLNHNVMYWYQQKSSQAPKLLFHYYDKDFNNEADTPDNFQSRRPNTSFCFLDIRSPGLGDTAMYLCATSREGSGLAATTDTQYFGPGTRLTVL.

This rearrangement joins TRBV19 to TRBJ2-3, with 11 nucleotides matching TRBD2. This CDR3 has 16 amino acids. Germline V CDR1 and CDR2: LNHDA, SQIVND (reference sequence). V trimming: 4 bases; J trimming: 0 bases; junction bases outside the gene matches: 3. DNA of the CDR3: TGTGCCAGTAGTAAGGGACTAGCGGCAAGCACAGATACGCAGTATTTT. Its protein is CASSKGLAASTDTQYF.

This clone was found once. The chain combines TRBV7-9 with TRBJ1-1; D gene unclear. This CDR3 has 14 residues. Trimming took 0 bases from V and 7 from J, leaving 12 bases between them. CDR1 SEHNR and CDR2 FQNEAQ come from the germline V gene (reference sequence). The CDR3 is CASSLAGRPREAFF. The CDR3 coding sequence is TGTGCCAGCAGCTTAGCGGGGAGGCCCCGTGAAGCTTTCTTT.

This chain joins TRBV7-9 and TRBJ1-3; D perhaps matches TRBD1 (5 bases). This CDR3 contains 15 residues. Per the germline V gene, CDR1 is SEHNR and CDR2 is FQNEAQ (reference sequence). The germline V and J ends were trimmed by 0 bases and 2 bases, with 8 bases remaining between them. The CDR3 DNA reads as TGTGCCAGCAGCTTAGCGCCGGGGGCTGGAAACACCATATATTTT. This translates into CASSLAPGAGNTIYF.

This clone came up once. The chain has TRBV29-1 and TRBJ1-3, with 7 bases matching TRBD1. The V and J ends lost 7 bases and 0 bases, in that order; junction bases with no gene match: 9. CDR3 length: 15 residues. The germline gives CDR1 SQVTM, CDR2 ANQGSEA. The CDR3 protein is CSGLTGTLSGNTIYF. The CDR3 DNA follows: TGCAGCGGTTTGACAGGGACCCTCTCTGGAAACACCATATATTTT.

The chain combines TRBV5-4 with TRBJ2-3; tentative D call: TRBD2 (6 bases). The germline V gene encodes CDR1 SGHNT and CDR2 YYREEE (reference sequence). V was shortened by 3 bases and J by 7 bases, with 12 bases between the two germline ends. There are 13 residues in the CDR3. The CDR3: CASSSGTSNTQYF. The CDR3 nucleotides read TGTGCCAGCAGCTCCGGGACTTCTAATACGCAGTATTTT.

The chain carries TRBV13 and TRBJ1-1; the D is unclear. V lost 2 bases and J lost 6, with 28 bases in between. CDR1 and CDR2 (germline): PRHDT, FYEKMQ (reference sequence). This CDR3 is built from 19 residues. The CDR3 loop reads CASSLSTGWVEGFGAEAFF. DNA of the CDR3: TGTGCCAGCAGCTTATCAACGGGGTGGGTTGAAGGATTCGGCGCTGAAGCTTTCTTT.

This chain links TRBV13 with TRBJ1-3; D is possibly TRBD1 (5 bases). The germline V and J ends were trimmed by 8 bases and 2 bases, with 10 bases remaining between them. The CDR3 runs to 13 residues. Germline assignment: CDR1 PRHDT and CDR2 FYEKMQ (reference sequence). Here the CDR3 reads CASAREAGNTIYF. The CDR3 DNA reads TGTGCCAGCGCCAGGGAGGCTGGAAACACCATATATTTT.

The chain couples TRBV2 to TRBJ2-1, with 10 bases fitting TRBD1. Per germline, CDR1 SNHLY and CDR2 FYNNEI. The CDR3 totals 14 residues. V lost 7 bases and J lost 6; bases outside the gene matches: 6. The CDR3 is CASIGDRGLNEQFF. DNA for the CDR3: TGTGCCAGCATAGGGGACAGGGGCCTCAATGAGCAGTTCTTC.